The T cell receptor (beta chain) described here comes from a study of blood T cell repertoires in COVID-19. Study overall: COVID-19 samples collected from the United States, Italy and Spain covered acute and convalescent phases. T cells, B-cell-depleted T cells, or PBMCs supplied cDNA or gDNA.

In Seattle, patients joined the study during active infection and were tracked longitudinally. Unmatched junction bases numbered 14, after V lost 5 bases and J lost 8 bases. CDR1 is SGHAT, CDR2 FQNNGV, per germline. The CDR3 is 17 residues long. Per the authors' pipeline: Reference gene primer amplification yielded estimated nucleated cell counts. The assay was immunoSEQ multiplex PCR, and TCRdb's table has in-frame clones only and misses some. V, J and clone size were drawn from that table, and D and trimming were deduced from the DNA. The sample includes about 160,000 clones, about 90% seen only once; the top ten take approximately 5%.

The sequenced material came from peripheral blood. This rearrangement joins TRBV11-2 to TRBJ2-1; 11 positions agree with TRBD1. The clonotype was recovered from a man aged 25-45 years with COVID-19, enrolled during active disease. This CDR3 reads CASSPRGTGQGDYEQFF. CDR3 in DNA: TGTGCCAGCAGCCCCCGCGGCACGGGACAGGGGGACTATGAGCAGTTCTTC. Using reference TRBV11-2 and TRBJ2-1 for the parts outside the CDR3, the full variable domain is EAGVAQSPRYKIIEKRQSVAFWCNPISGHATLYWYQQILGQGPKLLIQFQNNGVVDDSQLPKDRFSAERLKGVDSTLKIQPAKLEDSAVYLCASSPRGTGQGDYEQFFGPGTRLTVL.